One and the same sample provided the 21 T cell receptor beta chains below, sequenced in a study of cytomegalovirus exposure and HLA in healthy donors. Amplification used 60 Vbeta primers and 13 Jbeta primers. Data came from immunoSEQ multiplex PCR; TCRdb stores just in-frame clones and leaves some out. The sample has fewer than 200,000 clones, 70% to 90% seen once; the top ten hold about 0.77%. Sequencing was carried out using PBMCs. These receptors were taken from a woman aged 18-29 years in good health and CMV-seronegative.

The chain combines TRBV4-1 with TRBJ1-3; D is unclear. Trimming stripped 0 bases from V and 2 bases from J, with 8 bases between. The germline gives CDR1 MGHRA, CDR2 YSYEKL. The CDR3 length is 15 residues. The CDR3 protein is CASSQDWTAGNTIYF. CDR3 DNA: TGCGCCAGCAGCCAAGATTGGACTGCTGGAAACACCATATATTTT.

The V gene is TRBV7-9, the J gene TRBJ2-3; perhaps TRBD2 as D (5 bases). Looked up from germline, CDR1 is SEHNR and CDR2 is FQNEAQ (reference sequence). Trimming pared 6 bases from V and 6 bases from J, leaving 19 bases between. The CDR3 is 15 amino acids. DNA of the CDR3: TGTGCCAGCAGGAAAACAATGTCCCGGGGTGATACGCAGTATTTT. Its translation: CASRKTMSRGDTQYF.

The chain uses TRBV11-1 and TRBJ2-2; unclear D gene. The V end was cut by 2 bases, the J end by 3 bases, with 7 bases between. Per germline, CDR1 SGHAT and CDR2 FQDESV (reference sequence). The CDR3 runs 14 residues. Here the CDR3 DNA reads TGTGCCAGCAGCTTATCACGGTACACCGGGGAGCTGTTTTTT. Translating gives CASSLSRYTGELFF.

The V and J genes are TRBV30 and TRBJ1-6, with D unclear. This CDR3 spans 13 amino acids. Germline V gene data show CDR1 as GTSNPN and CDR2 as SVGIG (reference sequence). V was shortened by 3 bases and J by 7 bases, with 10 bases between the two germline ends. CDR3 sequence reads: CAWSATDNSPLHF. In DNA, the CDR3 is TGTGCCTGGAGCGCTACAGACAATTCACCCCTCCACTTT.

CDR3 region: CASSTQFLGAYEQYF. Here the CDR3 DNA reads TGTGCCAGCAGTACCCAATTTCTGGGGGCGTACGAGCAGTACTTC. The chain carries TRBV28 and TRBJ2-5, with D tentatively TRBD1 (6 bases). The J call may be mistaken, given a closer DNA end match to TRBJ2-7. Per germline, CDR1 MDHEN and CDR2 SYDVKM. The CDR3 is 15 amino acids.

The chain links TRBV10-2 to TRBJ2-5; 11 bases agree with TRBD2. The J call is doubtful: the DNA matches TRBJ2-7 better. In germline, CDR1 is WSHSY, CDR2 SAAADI. CDR3 length: 15 residues. The CDR3 loop reads CASSPEGLAAYEQYF. CDR3 in DNA: TGCGCCAGCAGCCCAGAGGGACTAGCGGCCTACGAGCAGTACTTC.

The rearrangement joins TRBV5-4 to TRBJ1-2; no clear D gene. V shed 5 bases and J shed 1 base, with 12 bases lying between them. Looked up from germline, CDR1 is SGHNT and CDR2 is YYREEE (reference sequence). There are 14 residues in the CDR3. CDR3 bases: TGTGCCAGCAGTGGTAACGGGGTTAACTATGGCTACACCTTC. As protein: CASSGNGVNYGYTF.

The DNA for the CDR3 is TGTGCCAGCAGCCTTAGAAGGGGCGGTGAGCAGTTCTTC. This codes for CASSLRRGGEQFF. The genes are TRBV4-2 and TRBJ2-1; D might be TRBD1 (5 bases). Germline V lookup: CDR1 LGHNA, CDR2 YNFKEQ. Trimming cost V 4 bases and J 9 bases, with 13 bases left between them. This CDR3 is 13 amino acids long.

The gene calls are TRBV5-4 and TRBJ2-7; TRBD2 matches 13 bases. With V trimmed by 0 bases and J by 4 bases, 4 bases remained unmatched. The CDR3 contains 16 residues. Germline values: CDR1 SGHNT, CDR2 YYREEE (reference sequence). CDR3 DNA sequence: TGTGCCAGCAGCTTGGGTGGACTAGCGGGAGAATACGAGCAGTACTTC. Protein: CASSLGGLAGEYEQYF.

The chain recombines TRBV18 with TRBJ1-5, with D perhaps matching TRBD1 (5 bases). The V and J ends lost 3 bases and 0 bases respectively, with 9 bases between them. Germline V gene data show CDR1 as KGHSH and CDR2 as LQKENI. The CDR3 has 15 residues. The CDR3 spells CASSPPGLSNQPQHF. CDR3 coding DNA: TGTGCCAGCTCACCTCCAGGGCTTAGCAATCAGCCCCAGCATTTT.

This sequence joins TRBV5-1 and TRBJ1-4, with D perhaps TRBD1 (6 bases). CDR1 SGHRS and CDR2 YFSETQ come from the germline V gene. Deletions cut 4 bases from V and 6 bases from J, with 16 bases between. The length of the CDR3 is 15 residues. CDR3 nucleotide sequence: TGCGCCAGCAGCGTAGACGGGGGGCATGATGAAAAACTGTTTTTT. Encoded protein: CASSVDGGHDEKLFF.

This rearrangement joins TRBV28 to TRBJ1-2; D is possibly TRBD1 (5 bases). CDR3 length equals 14 residues. Germline V gives CDR1 MDHEN, CDR2 SYDVKM. Trimming pared 1 base from V and 5 bases from J, leaving 11 bases between. The CDR3 sequence: CASSLFEAGYGYTF. The CDR3 coding sequence is TGTGCCAGCAGTTTATTCGAGGCAGGGTATGGCTACACCTTC.

V is TRBV7-6 and J is TRBJ2-2, with D possibly being TRBD2 (5 bases). Germline CDR1 reads SGHVS; CDR2 reads FNYEAQ. Trimming left V 8 bases short and J 0 bases short, with 16 bases between. The CDR3 covers 16 residues. CDR3 DNA sequence: TGTGCCAGCCACCTATCCCGGGGTTCGAACACCGGGGAGCTGTTTTTT. Amino acid sequence: CASHLSRGSNTGELFF.

The chain couples TRBV28 to TRBJ1-2, with 11 positions matching TRBD1. There are 13 residues in the CDR3. V lost 6 bases, J lost 7 bases, and 4 bases stayed unmatched. CDR1 is MDHEN, CDR2 SYDVKM, per germline. The CDR3 DNA sequence: TGTGCCAGCAGCCGGACAGGGGGCTCTGGCTACACCTTC. Amino acid sequence: CASSRTGGSGYTF.

The V gene is TRBV16, the J gene TRBJ1-5, with a possible D match to TRBD1 (5 bases). The V end was cut by 4 bases, the J end by 0 bases, with 13 bases between. CDR3 length: 16 residues. The V gene's germline CDR1 is KGHSY and CDR2 FQNENV. CDR3 sequence reads: CASSLGAGNSNQPQHF. In DNA, the CDR3 is TGTGCCAGCAGCCTCGGGGCGGGGAATAGCAATCAGCCCCAGCATTTT. The variable domain in full, with the rest retrieved from reference TRBV16 and TRBJ1-5, is GEEVAQTPKHLVRGEGQKAKLYCAPIKGHSYVFWYQQVLKNEFKFLISFQNENVFDETGMPKERFSAKCLPNSPCSLEIQATKLEDSAVYFCASSLGAGNSNQPQHFGDGTRLSIL.

This rearrangement joins TRBV11-3 to TRBJ1-2, with D possibly being TRBD1 (6 bases). The germline gives CDR1 SGHNT, CDR2 YENEEA. The CDR3 extends over 14 amino acids. V was trimmed by 5 bases and J by 6 bases, leaving 16 bases between them. This CDR3 is CASSPGQSGHGYTF. The CDR3 nucleotides read TGTGCCAGCAGCCCCGGACAGTCCGGTCATGGCTACACCTTC.

The J gene is TRBJ2-7, the V gene TRBV5-4, with TRBD2 matching 16 bases. This CDR3 spans 17 amino acids. V was pared by 9 bases and J by 5 bases, with 14 bases of the junction left unmatched. Germline V gene lookup returns CDR1 SGHNT and CDR2 YYREEE (reference sequence). CDR3 amino acids: CATQGLAGGKVCHEQYF. CDR3 in DNA: TGTGCCACCCAGGGACTAGCGGGAGGGAAAGTATGTCACGAGCAGTACTTC.

This chain joins TRBV5-4 and TRBJ2-3; 8 nucleotides align to TRBD2. The germline gives CDR1 SGHNT, CDR2 YYREEE (reference sequence). This CDR3 has 15 amino acids. Trimming at V came to 0 bases and at J to 1 base, leaving 1 base not matched to a gene. CDR3 sequence (DNA): TGTGCCAGCAGCTTGGTGCGGGAGGGCACAGATACGCAGTATTTT. Encoded protein: CASSLVREGTDTQYF.

This chain uses TRBV28 with TRBJ2-1; 7 bases map to TRBD1. J was trimmed by 8 bases and V by 2 bases; bases with no gene match: 21. The length of the CDR3 is 19 residues. Germline CDR1 is MDHEN and CDR2 is SYDVKM. The CDR3 loop is CASSLSSQGMFVSGDEQFF. The CDR3 coding sequence is TGTGCCAGCAGTTTAAGCTCACAGGGGATGTTTGTTTCGGGCGATGAGCAGTTCTTC.

This clone is a singleton in its sample. The chain uses TRBV5-1 and TRBJ2-1; 8 bases agree with TRBD2. Germline values: CDR1 SGHRS, CDR2 YFSETQ. The V and J ends lost 0 bases and 5 bases, in that order; junction bases with no gene match: 4. The CDR3 is made up of 15 amino acids. The DNA of the CDR3 is TGCGCCAGCAGCTTGGGTACTAGCGGACACAATGAGCAGTTCTTC. It codes for CASSLGTSGHNEQFF.

This clone has only one observation. CDR3: CASSFGIYSGNTIYF. As DNA, the CDR3 is TGTGCCAGCAGTTTCGGGATATACTCTGGAAACACCATATATTTT. The rearrangement uses TRBV28 and TRBJ1-3; D ambiguous. From germline, CDR1 is MDHEN and CDR2 SYDVKM. Trimming shortened V by 3 bases and J by 0 bases, and 9 bases separated the two germline ends. The CDR3 length is 15 residues.